The source of this T cell receptor (beta chain) is a study of cytomegalovirus exposure and HLA in healthy donors. Primers included in the PCR were 60 Vbeta and 13 Jbeta primers. TCRdb's copy holds only in-frame clones and misses some; the assay was immunoSEQ multiplex PCR. The sample includes around 100,000 clones. Sequencing used PBMCs. The sequence was collected from a man aged 50-60 years in good health and CMV-seronegative.

In DNA form, the CDR3 reads TGTGCCAGCAGCCAAGGAGGATTTTCGAAACCCCACGAGCTGTTTTTT. Translated: CASSQGGFSKPHELFF. The chain combines TRBV4-2 with TRBJ2-2; D not certain. The germline CDR1 and CDR2 sequences are LGHNA and YNFKEQ. The V end was cut by 1 base, the J end by 11 bases, with 20 bases between. The CDR3 length is 16 residues.